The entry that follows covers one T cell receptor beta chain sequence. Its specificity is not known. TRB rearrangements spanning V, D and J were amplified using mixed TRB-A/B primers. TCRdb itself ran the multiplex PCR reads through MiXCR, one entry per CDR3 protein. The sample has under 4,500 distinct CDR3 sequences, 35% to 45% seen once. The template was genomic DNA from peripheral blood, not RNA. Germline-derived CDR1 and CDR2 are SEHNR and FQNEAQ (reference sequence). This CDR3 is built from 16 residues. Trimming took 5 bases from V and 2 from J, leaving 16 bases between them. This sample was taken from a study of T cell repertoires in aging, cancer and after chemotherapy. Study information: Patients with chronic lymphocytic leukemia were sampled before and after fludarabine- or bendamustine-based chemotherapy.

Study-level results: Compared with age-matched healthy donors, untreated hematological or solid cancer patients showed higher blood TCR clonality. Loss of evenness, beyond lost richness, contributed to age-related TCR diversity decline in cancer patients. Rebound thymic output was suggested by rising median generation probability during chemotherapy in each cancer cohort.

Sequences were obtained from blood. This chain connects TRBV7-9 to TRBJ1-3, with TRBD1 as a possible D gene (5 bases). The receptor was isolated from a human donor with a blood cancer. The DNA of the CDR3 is TGTGCCAGCAGCACTTACCGGGGGGTACCTGGAAACACCATATATTTT. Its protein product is CASSTYRGVPGNTIYF.